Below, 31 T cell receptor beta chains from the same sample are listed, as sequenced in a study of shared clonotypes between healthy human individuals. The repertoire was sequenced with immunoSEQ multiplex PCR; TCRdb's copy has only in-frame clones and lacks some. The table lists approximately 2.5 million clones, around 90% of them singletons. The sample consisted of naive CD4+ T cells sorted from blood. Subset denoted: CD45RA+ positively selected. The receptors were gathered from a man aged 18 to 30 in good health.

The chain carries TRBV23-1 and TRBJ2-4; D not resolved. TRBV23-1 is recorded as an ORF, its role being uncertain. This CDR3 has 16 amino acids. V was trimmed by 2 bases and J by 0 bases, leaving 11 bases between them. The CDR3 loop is CASSQGIVLAKNIQYF. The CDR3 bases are TGCGCCAGCAGTCAAGGAATAGTTTTAGCCAAAAACATTCAGTACTTC.

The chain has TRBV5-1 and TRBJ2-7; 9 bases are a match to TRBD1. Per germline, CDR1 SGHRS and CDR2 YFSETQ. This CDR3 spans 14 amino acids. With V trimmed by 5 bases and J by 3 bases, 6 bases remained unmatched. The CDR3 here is CASRPTGGNYEQYF. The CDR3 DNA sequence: TGCGCCAGCAGGCCAACAGGGGGCAACTACGAGCAGTACTTC.

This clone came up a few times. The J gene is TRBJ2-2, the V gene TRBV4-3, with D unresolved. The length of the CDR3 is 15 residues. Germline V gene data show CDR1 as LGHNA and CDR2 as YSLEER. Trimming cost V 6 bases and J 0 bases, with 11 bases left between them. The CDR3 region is CASRPGLTNTGELFF. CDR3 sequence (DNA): TGCGCCAGCAGGCCCGGGCTAACGAACACCGGGGAGCTGTTTTTT.

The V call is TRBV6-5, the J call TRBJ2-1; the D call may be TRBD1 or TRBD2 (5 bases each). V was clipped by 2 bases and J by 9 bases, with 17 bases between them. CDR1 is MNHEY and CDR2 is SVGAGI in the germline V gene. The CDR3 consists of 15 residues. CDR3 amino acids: CASSYGTLRGSEQFF. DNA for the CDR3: TGTGCCAGCAGTTACGGGACCCTCCGAGGAAGTGAGCAGTTCTTC.

CDR3 in DNA: TGTGCCAGCAGCGTCCGGGACAGGGCGTACGAGCAGTACTTC. Translation gives CASSVRDRAYEQYF. This chain joins TRBV7-8 and TRBJ2-7, with 9 bases lining up with TRBD1. The V and J ends lost 5 bases and 4 bases, in that order; junction bases with no gene match: 6. Germline V lookup: CDR1 SGHVS, CDR2 FQNEAQ. The CDR3 length is 14 residues.

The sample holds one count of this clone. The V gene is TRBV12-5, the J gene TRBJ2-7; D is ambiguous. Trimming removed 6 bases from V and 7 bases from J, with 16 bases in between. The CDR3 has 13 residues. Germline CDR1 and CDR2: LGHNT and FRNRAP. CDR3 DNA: TGTGCTAGTGGGCCATCCCTTGCCGGGGAGCAGTACTTC. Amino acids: CASGPSLAGEQYF.

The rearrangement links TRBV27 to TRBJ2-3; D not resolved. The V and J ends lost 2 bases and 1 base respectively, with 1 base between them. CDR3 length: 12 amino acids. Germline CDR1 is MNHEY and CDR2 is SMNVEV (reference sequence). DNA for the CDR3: TGTGCCAGCAGTTTACGCACAGATACGCAGTATTTT. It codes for CASSLRTDTQYF.

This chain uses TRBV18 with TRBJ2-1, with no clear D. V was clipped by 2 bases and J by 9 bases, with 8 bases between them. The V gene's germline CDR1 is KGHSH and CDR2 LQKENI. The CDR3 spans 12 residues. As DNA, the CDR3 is TGTGCCAGCTCACCAAACGCGGCTGAGCAGTTCTTC. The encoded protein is CASSPNAAEQFF.

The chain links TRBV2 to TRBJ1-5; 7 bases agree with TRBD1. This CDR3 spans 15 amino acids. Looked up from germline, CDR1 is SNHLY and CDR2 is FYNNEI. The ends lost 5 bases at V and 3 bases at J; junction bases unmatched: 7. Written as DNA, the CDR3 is TGTGCCAGCAGTCTACAGGGGTCGGACAATCAGCCCCAGCATTTT. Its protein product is CASSLQGSDNQPQHF.

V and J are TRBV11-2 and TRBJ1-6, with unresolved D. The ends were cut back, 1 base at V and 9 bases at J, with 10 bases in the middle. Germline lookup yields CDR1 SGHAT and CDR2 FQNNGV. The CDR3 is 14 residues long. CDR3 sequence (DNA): TGTGCCAGCAGCTTAGGGACCAAGTCTTCACCCCTCCACTTT. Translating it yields CASSLGTKSSPLHF.

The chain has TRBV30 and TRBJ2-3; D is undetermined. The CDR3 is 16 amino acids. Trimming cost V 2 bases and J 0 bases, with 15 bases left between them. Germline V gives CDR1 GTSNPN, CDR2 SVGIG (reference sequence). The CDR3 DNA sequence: TGTGCCTGGAGTACAGATTTCCAAACTAGCACAGATACGCAGTATTTT. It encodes CAWSTDFQTSTDTQYF.

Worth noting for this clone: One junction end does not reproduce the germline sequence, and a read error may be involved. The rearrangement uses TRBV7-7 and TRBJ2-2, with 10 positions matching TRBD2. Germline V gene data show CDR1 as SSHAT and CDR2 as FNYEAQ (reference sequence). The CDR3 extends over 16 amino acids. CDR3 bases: TGTGCTAGCAGCTCTGGGACTAGCGAGAACACCGGGGAGCTGTTTTTT. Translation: CASSSGTSENTGELFF.

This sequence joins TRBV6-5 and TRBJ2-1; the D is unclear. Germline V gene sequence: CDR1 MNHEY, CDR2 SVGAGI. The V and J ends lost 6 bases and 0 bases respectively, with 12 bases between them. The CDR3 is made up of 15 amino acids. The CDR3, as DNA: TGTGCCAGCAGGACCTCTGGGGTCTCCTACAATGAGCAGTTCTTC. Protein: CASRTSGVSYNEQFF.

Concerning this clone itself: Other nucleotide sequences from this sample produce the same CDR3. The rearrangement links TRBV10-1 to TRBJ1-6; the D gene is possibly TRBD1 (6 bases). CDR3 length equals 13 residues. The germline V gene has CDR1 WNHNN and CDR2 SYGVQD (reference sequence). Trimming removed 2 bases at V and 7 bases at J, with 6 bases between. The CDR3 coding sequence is TGCGCCAGCAGTGAGGGGGGCAATTCACCCCTCCACTTT. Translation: CASSEGGNSPLHF.

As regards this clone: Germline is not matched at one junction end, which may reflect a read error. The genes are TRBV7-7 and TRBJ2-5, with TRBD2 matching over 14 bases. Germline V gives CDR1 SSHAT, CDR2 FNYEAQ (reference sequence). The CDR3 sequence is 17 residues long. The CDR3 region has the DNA TGTGCTAGCAGCCGCGGGACTAGCGGGGGATACCAAGAGACCCAGTACTTC. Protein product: CASSRGTSGGYQETQYF.

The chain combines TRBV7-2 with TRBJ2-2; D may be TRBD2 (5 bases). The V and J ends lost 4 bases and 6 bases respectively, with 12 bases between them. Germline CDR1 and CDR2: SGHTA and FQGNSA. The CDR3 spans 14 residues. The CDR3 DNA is TGTGCCAGCAGCTCACACCAGGAGGCCGGGGAGCTGTTTTTT. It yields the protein CASSSHQEAGELFF. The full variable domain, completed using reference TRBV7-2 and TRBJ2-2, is GAGVSQSPSNKVTEKGKDVELRCDPISGHTALYWYRQSLGQGLEFLIYFQGNSAPDKSGLPSDRFSAERTGGSVSTLTIQRTQQEDSAVYLCASSSHQEAGELFFGEGSRLTVL.

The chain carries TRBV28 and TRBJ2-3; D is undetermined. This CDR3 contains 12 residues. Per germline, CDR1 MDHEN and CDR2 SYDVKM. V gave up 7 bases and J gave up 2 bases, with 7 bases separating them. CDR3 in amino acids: CASIGSTDTQYF. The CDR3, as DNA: TGTGCCAGCATCGGTTCCACAGATACGCAGTATTTT.

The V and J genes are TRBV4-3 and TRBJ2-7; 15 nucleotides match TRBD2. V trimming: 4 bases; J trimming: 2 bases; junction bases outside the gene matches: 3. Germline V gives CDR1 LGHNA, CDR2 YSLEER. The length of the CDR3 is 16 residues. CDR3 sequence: CASSRGLAGGPYEQYF. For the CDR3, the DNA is TGCGCCAGCAGCCGGGGACTAGCGGGAGGACCCTACGAGCAGTACTTC.

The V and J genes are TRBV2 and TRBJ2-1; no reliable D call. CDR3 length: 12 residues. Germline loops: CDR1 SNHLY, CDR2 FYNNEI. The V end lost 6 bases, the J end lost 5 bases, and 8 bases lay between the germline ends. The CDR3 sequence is CASRPGNNEQFF. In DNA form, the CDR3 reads TGTGCCAGCAGACCAGGCAACAATGAGCAGTTCTTC.

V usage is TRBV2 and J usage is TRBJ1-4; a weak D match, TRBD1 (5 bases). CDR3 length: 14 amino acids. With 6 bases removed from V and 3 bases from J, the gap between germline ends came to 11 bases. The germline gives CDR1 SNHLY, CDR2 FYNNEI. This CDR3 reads CASSNRFSNEKLFF. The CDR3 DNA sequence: TGTGCCAGCAGCAACAGGTTCTCTAATGAAAAACTGTTTTTT.

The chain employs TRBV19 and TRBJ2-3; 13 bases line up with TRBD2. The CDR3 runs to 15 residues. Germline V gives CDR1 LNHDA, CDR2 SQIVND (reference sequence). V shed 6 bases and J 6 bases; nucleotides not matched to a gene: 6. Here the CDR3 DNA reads TGTGCCAGTAGAACTAGCGGGAGGGTCCCGGATACGCAGTATTTT. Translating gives CASRTSGRVPDTQYF.

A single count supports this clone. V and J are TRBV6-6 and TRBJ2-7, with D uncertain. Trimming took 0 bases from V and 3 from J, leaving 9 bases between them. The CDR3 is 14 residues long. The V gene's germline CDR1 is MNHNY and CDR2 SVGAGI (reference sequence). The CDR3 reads CASSYSVSYYEQYF. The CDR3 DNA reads TGTGCCAGCAGTTACTCGGTCAGCTACTACGAGCAGTACTTC.

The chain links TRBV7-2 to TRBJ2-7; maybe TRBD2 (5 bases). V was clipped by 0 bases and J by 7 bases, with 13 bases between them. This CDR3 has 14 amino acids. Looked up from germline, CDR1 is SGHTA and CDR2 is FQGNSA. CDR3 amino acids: CASSLAGALGEQYF. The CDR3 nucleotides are TGTGCCAGCAGCTTAGCGGGAGCCCTTGGGGAGCAGTACTTC.

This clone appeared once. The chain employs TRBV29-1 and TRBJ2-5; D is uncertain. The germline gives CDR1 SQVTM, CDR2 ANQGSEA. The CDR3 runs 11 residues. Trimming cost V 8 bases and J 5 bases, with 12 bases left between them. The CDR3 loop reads CSPAERETQYF. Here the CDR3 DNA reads TGCAGCCCCGCCGAACGGGAGACCCAGTACTTC.

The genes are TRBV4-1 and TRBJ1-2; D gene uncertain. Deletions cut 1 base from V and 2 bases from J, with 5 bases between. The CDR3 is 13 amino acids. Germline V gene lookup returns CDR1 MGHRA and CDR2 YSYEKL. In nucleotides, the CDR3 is TGCGCCAGCAGCCAAGGCCAGAACTATGGCTACACCTTC. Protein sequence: CASSQGQNYGYTF.

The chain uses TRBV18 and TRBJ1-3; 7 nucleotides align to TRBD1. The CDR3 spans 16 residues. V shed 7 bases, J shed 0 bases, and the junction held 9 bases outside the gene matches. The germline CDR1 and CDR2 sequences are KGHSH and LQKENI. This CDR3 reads CASLRTGPLSGNTIYF. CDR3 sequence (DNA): TGTGCCAGCTTAAGGACAGGACCTCTCTCTGGAAACACCATATATTTT. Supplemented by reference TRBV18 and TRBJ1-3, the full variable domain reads NAGVMQNPRHLVRRRGQEARLRCSPMKGHSHVYWYRQLPEEGLKFMVYLQKENIIDESGMPKERFSAEFPKEGPSILRIQQVVRGDSAAYFCASLRTGPLSGNTIYFGEGSWLTVV.

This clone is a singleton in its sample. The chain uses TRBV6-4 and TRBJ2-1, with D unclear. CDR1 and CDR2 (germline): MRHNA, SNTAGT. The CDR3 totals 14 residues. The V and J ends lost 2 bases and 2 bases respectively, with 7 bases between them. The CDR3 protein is CASSDTDTYNEQFF. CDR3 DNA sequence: TGTGCCAGCAGTGACACCGACACCTACAATGAGCAGTTCTTC.

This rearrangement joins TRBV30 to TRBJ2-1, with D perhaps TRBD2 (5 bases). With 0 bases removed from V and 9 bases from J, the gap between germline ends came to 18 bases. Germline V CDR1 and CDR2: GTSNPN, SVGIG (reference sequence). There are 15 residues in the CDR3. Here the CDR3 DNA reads TGTGCCTGGAGTGTATTACCGGGGTTAAAGGGTGAGCAGTTCTTC. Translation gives CAWSVLPGLKGEQFF.

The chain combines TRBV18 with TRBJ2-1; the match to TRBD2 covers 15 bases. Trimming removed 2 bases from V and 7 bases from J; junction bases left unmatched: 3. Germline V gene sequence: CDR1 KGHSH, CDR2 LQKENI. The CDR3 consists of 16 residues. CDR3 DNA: TGTGCCAGCTCACCAGGACTAGCGGGGGGGAGGAATGAGCAGTTCTTC. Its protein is CASSPGLAGGRNEQFF.

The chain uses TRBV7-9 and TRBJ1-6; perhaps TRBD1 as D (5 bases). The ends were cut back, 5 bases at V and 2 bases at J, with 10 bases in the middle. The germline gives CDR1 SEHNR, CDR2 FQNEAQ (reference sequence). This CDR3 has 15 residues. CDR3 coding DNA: TGTGCCAGCAGCGCCCAGGGTACCTATAATTCACCCCTCCACTTT. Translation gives CASSAQGTYNSPLHF.

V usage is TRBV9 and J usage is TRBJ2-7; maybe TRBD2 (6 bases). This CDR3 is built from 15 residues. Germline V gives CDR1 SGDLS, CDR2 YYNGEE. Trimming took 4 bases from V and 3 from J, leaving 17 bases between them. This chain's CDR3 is CASSQRAGNNYEQYF. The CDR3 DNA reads TGTGCCAGCAGCCAAAGGGCGGGGAACAACTACGAGCAGTACTTC.